Here is one T cell receptor beta chain with its context. The sample is drawn from a study of shared T cell receptors in the human thymus. Sequencing was performed with immunoSEQ multiplex PCR; in TCRdb, only in-frame clones are kept and a portion is missing. The sample shows around 340,000 clones, around 95% of them seen only once. V shed 8 bases and J 5 bases; nucleotides not matched to a gene: 6. Germline-derived CDR1 and CDR2 are SNHLY and FYNNEI. CDR3 length: 14 amino acids. The sequence was obtained from a human donor. The V call is TRBV2, the J call TRBJ2-1; 10 bases fit TRBD2. Sequencing used thymocytes. The CDR3: CASQSGRANNEQFF. The CDR3 DNA sequence: TGTGCCAGCCAGAGCGGGAGGGCGAACAATGAGCAGTTCTTC. Full variable domain (missing parts from reference TRBV2 and TRBJ2-1): EPEVTQTPSHQVTQMGQEVILRCVPISNHLYFYWYRQILGQKVEFLVSFYNNEISEKSEIFDDQFSVERPDGSNFTLKIRSTKLEDSAMYFCASQSGRANNEQFFGPGTRLTVL.